This is a list of T cell receptor beta chains from one sample in a study of PD-1 blockade in classical Hodgkin lymphoma. Generated by immunoSEQ multiplex PCR, the TCRdb table keeps only in-frame clones and is missing some. Of approximately 2,000 clones listed, 70% to 90% are singletons. This sample comprised CD4+ T cells from blood, obtained before the fourth cycle of nivolumab. The receptor source for this set is a human donor with classical Hodgkin lymphoma. The CDR3 runs from the conserved cysteine through the conserved F or W. The order of the fields is CDR3 length, V gene, J gene, CDR3 protein.

13	TRBV29-1	TRBJ2-7	CSGGGGKGYEQYF
16	TRBV30	TRBJ1-6	CAWSEIVGQGARSLHF
15	TRBV9	TRBJ2-7	CASSVGWDHTYEQYF
14	TRBV19	TRBJ1-5	CASRTQGGNQPQHF
15	TRBV19	TRBJ2-1	CASSTGTSAYNEQFF
14	TRBV6-5	TRBJ2-3	CASSYLAGVSKQYF
14	TRBV9	TRBJ1-2	CASSRSGTGVGYTF
14	TRBV6-6	TRBJ2-7	CASSYRRSGYEQYF
13	TRBV18	TRBJ1-6	CASSPGDNSPLHF
14	TRBV6-5	TRBJ1-1	CASRKTGDWTEAFF
14	TRBV7-2	TRBJ1-2	CASSLVGIKYGYTF
15	TRBV7-8	TRBJ2-1	CASNIRRQEYNEQFF
16	TRBV2	TRBJ1-5	CASSEIEGQGMQPQHF
14	TRBV29-1	TRBJ1-2	CSVEVSGFFGGYTF
14	TRBV7-3	TRBJ2-3	CASSPGQSTDTQYF
13	TRBV11-2	TRBJ1-1	CASSPGPRSEAFF
12	TRBV5-6	TRBJ1-2	CASSLKGSGYTF
17	TRBV12-2	TRBJ1-5	CASRLEEGYKGSQPQHF
18	TRBV11-2	TRBJ2-6	CASSENTKQQSRANVLTF
13	TRBV5-4	TRBJ1-3	CASSLHSGNTIYF
13	TRBV5-6	TRBJ2-3	CASSLGSTDTQYF
14	TRBV9	TRBJ2-5	CASSPIAGWETQYF
11	TRBV7-9	TRBJ2-5	CAQGRMETQYF
17	TRBV23-1	TRBJ2-7	CASSRLFWQGRRDEQYF
12	TRBV2	TRBJ2-5	CASRPEGQNQYF
15	TRBV4-1	TRBJ1-1	CASSQVKGGDTEAFF
15	TRBV30	TRBJ2-3	CAWAYGGTRTDTQYF
13	TRBV18	TRBJ1-5	CASSPPGGEPQHF